This T cell receptor (beta chain) was identified in a study of PD-1 blockade in classical Hodgkin lymphoma. No patient escaped relapse after autologous stem cell transplantation, and brentuximab vedotin exposure varied. Each best response was a complete response, a partial response or progressive disease. Remarks on this clone: What it recognizes is unknown.

General study findings and limits: CD8+ TCR diversity did not rise significantly by C4D1, unlike CD4+.

Produced via immunoSEQ multiplex PCR; TCRdb's table is partial and in-frame only. The data show roughly 140,000 clones, with around 84% seen just once and approximately 9.6% held by the top ten. The specimen was peripheral blood mononuclear cells (PBMCs), collected before the second cycle of nivolumab. The TCR was taken from a human donor with classical Hodgkin lymphoma.

The CDR3 protein is CAISARDSLYNEQFF. The CDR3, as DNA: TGTGCCATCAGTGCCCGGGACAGCCTATACAATGAGCAGTTCTTC. V and J are TRBV10-3 and TRBJ2-1, with 7 bases fitting TRBD1. The V gene's germline CDR1 is ENHRY and CDR2 SYGVKD. This CDR3 has 15 amino acids. V lost 4 bases and J lost 4; bases outside the gene matches: 7.